This T cell receptor (beta chain) was sequenced in a study of identical twins (dated by TCRdb to about 2016). In terms of the full investigation: To test whether fetal clonotypes persist, the study used deep sequencing on TCR alpha and beta repertoires from monozygotic twins, unrelated adults of various ages, and cord blood. To rule out contamination, replicate twin experiments were performed at different times with different library preparation protocols. The investigation overall reported the following: Because the same donors could not be followed over many years, the conclusions depended on cross-sectional statistical analysis. Abundant cord blood beta clonotypes carried fewer insertions; young adult naive repertoires showed a weaker similar trend, while memory repertoires showed none. Excess twin sharing in beta out-of-frame sequences was weaker because fewer shared sequences lowered the signal-to-noise ratio. Zero-insertion analyses could be partly confounded by invariant T cells such as MAIT and iNKT, though diverse VJ usage argued against such confounding for most clonotypes. Compared with coincidental sharing between unrelated individuals, out-of-frame TCR alpha sequences shared between twins showed an excess of sequences with low generation probability. Recombination models systematically underestimated out-of-frame TCR alpha sharing in monozygotic twins but agreed with sharing between unrelated individuals.

This clonotype has only a few counts. No antigen is known for it. Per-base qualities were not stored, and no clone one base away is much larger. All donors were healthy Caucasians. Three pairs of female monozygotic twins, all aged 18 to 29 years, made up the twin cohort. Positive isolation kits from Invitrogen were used to isolate the CD4+ and CD8+ T cell populations. Library method: 5' RACE. The sequencer listed for this sample is Illumina HiSeq 2000. A universal primer binding site was added through template switching, and the final cDNA carried a unique molecular identifier so that TCR cDNA molecules could be counted accurately. First-strand cDNA for TCR alpha and beta chains was synthesized from specific primers in the conserved constant-segment region. Each cDNA library was double barcoded, with a SMART-Mk sample barcode plus Illumina barcodes, to control for contamination. TruSeq adapter sequences, together with Illumina sample barcodes, were added in two successive PCR steps. The TCR alpha and beta cDNA libraries were sequenced on the Illumina HiSeq platform using custom primers. Regarding the original processing steps: Raw reads were processed with MiGEC to extract unique molecular identifiers, and MiXCR was used to determine CDR3 positions. For each individual, recombination models were inferred using an EM algorithm with the repgenHMM and IGoR tools. The analysis of shared clonotypes was done with the tcR package in R, with sharing normalized by the product of cloneset sizes. Out-of-frame nonproductive sequences were analyzed to study raw recombination free of thymic and clonal selection effects. TCRdb trimmed public reads at Q25 via fastp, called clones via MiXCR and kept in-frame beta chains. For every CDR3 protein sequence, its rows merge into one entry that carries the most common genes and DNA. It is TCRdb's table, rather than the study itself, that gives the V and J calls and clone size. This sample gives around 480,000 distinct CDR3 sequences in total; 14% of them show up just once. The ten largest clonotypes hold about 0.94% of the sample.

Based on the germline V gene (reference sequence), the CDR1 and CDR2 sequences are LNHNV and YYDKDF. From its cysteine to its phenylalanine, the CDR3 spans 14 amino acids. Only the CDR3 part of the read is kept: 42 bases, read in frame from the first base. V was cut back by 8 bases and J by 5 bases, leaving a gap of 18 bases between them. Another study also made use of these data, one on yellow fever vaccine responses in identical twins. The second paper states: According to the authors, in identical twins the way T cells responded to vaccination appeared partly convergent and partly personalized. The study precisely tracked vaccine-responding T cell clones in identical twins.

The rearranged chain carries TRBV15 and TRBJ2-5; D gene: possibly TRBD2, on 6 matching bases. The sequenced sample consisted of CD4+ T cells sorted from blood. The source of this sequence is a woman aged 18-30 years in good health. The nucleotide sequence reads TGTGCCACCCAATACGCGGGGATGGGGGAGACCCAGTACTTC. This is translated as CATQYAGMGETQYF.